This is a list of T cell receptor beta chains from one sample in a study of beta chain features in type 1 diabetes. Clones were read by immunoSEQ multiplex PCR, and TCRdb kept only the in-frame ones, dropping some. This sample has under 250,000 clones, with roughly 10% found just once. Sequenced: central memory CD4+ T cells from blood. These receptors originate from a man in his late teens or twenties in good health. Each CDR3 is given with its conserved first and last residue. D genes are given only for firm matches. A row's size may be missing; if present it is once, few, many or a size class.

clone_size d_call j_call v_call cdr3_nt cdr3_aa
many TRBD2 TRBJ2-3 TRBV6-1 TGTGCCAGCAGTGAAATGCTCGGACTAGCGGGAGATACGCAGTATTTT CASSEMLGLAGDTQYF
. . TRBJ2-7 TRBV7-2 TGTGCCAGCAGCTTTCAGACAGGTCCCTACGAGCAGTACTTC CASSFQTGPYEQYF
. TRBD1 TRBJ2-3 TRBV9 TGTGCCAGCAGCGGGGACAGGGTCCCAGATACGCAGTATTTT CASSGDRVPDTQYF
few . TRBJ2-3 TRBV6-6 TGTGCCGGAGCACGCACAGATACGCAGTATTTT CAGARTDTQYF
. TRBD2 TRBJ2-1 TRBV28 TGTGCCAGCAGCCTAGCGGGAGGGATTTATGAGCAGTTCTTC CASSLAGGIYEQFF
few . TRBJ2-3 TRBV9 TGTGCCAGCGGCGCCGGGGATTGGCAGTATTTT CASGAGDWQYF
many . TRBJ2-2 TRBV2 TGTGCCACCCGCCTAGGGGGGCGCGGGACCGGGGAGCTGTTTTTT CATRLGGRGTGELFF
many . TRBJ2-6 TRBV29-1 TGCAGCGTTGAACGGGACTTAGACTCTGGGGCCAACGTCCTGACTTTC CSVERDLDSGANVLTF
. TRBD1 TRBJ2-6 TRBV11-1 TGTGCCAGCAGACCCGGGACAGCGGTCTCTGGGGCCAACGTCCTGACTTTC CASRPGTAVSGANVLTF
few . TRBJ1-1 TRBV30 TGTGCCTGGAGTGTCCGGTCAGACACTGAAGCTTTCTTT CAWSVRSDTEAFF
once . TRBJ2-7 TRBV2 TGTGCCAGCAGCCAGGGTGGCTACGAGCAGTACTTC CASSQGGYEQYF
many TRBD2 TRBJ2-1 TRBV28 TGTGCCAGCAGTTTAGGGGTAGCGGGACGGGGGTTCTTC CASSLGVAGRGFF
few . TRBJ2-2 TRBV9 TGTGCCAGCAGCGCACTAACAGGGCCCGGGGAGCTGTTTTTT CASSALTGPGELFF
once . TRBJ2-1 TRBV6-1 TGTGCCAGCAGTGAAAGGGAGAGGGAGTACAATGAGCAGTTCTTC CASSEREREYNEQFF
few . TRBJ2-7 TRBV5-1 TGCGCCAGCGGCTCTTTTAGCGGCTCCTACGAGCAGTACTTC CASGSFSGSYEQYF
many . TRBJ2-2 TRBV5-6 TGTGCCAGCAGCTTAAACGGGGGGAACACCGGGGAGCTGTTTTTT CASSLNGGNTGELFF
few . TRBJ2-5 TRBV4-2 TGTGCCAGCAGCCGTAGCGGCAACCAAGAGACCCAGTACTTC CASSRSGNQETQYF
many . TRBJ1-3 TRBV9 TGTGCCAGCAGCTTCGACGGATCTGGAAACACCATATATTTT CASSFDGSGNTIYF
few . TRBJ2-7 TRBV28 TGTGCCAGCAGTAACACCCGGGGAGAGCAGTACTTC CASSNTRGEQYF
many TRBD2 TRBJ2-6 TRBV13 TGTGCCAGCACTATTAGCGGGAGAGAGAGGGCCAACGTCCTGACTTTC CASTISGRERANVLTF
. TRBD2 TRBJ2-3 TRBV25-1 TGTGCCAGCAGTGGGCCGGCGGGAGGGCCCAGAGATACGCAGTATTTT CASSGPAGGPRDTQYF
few . TRBJ2-7 TRBV7-9 TGTGCCAGCAGCTCGCCCTACAGGGGAGGCGAGCAGTACTTC CASSSPYRGGEQYF
few TRBD2 TRBJ2-1 TRBV5-5 TGTGCCAGCAGCTTCCGACTAGCGGGAACCTCCAATGAGCAGTTCTTC CASSFRLAGTSNEQFF
few . TRBJ2-7 TRBV6-1 TGTGCCAGCACCCGTTGGTACGAGCAGTACTTC CASTRWYEQYF
few . TRBJ2-7 TRBV5-1 TGCGCCAGCAGCTTGGGTACGACCTTTGGGTACGAGCAGTACTTC CASSLGTTFGYEQYF
few TRBD2 TRBJ2-1 TRBV11-1 TGTGCCAGCAGCTTAGCGCGGGAGGGCCCGGAGCAGTTCTTC CASSLAREGPEQFF
few . TRBJ2-2 TRBV7-9 TGTGCCAGCAGCCCCGCTAACACCGGGGAGCTGTTTTTT CASSPANTGELFF
. . TRBJ1-3 TRBV2 TGTGCCAGCAGTCCCAGAAGCTCTGGAAACACCATATATTTT CASSPRSSGNTIYF
once TRBD2 TRBJ2-1 TRBV15 TGTGCCACCGGGCCAGCTCAAGGGCTAGCGGTAACCTCCTCCTACAATGAGCAGTTCTTC CATGPAQGLAVTSSYNEQFF
few TRBD1 TRBJ2-7 TRBV13 TGTGCCAGCAGCTACCGGGACAGGGTCTACGAGCAGTACTTC CASSYRDRVYEQYF
few . TRBJ2-5 TRBV19 TGTGCCAGTAGTATAGGAACGGCGGATCAAGAGACCCAGTACTTC CASSIGTADQETQYF
. . TRBJ1-2 TRBV6-5 TGTGCCAGCAGTTACTCGGGCACTAACTATGGCTACACCTTC CASSYSGTNYGYTF
few TRBD2 TRBJ2-7 TRBV29-1 TGCAGCGTCATTAGCGGGAGTTTGAGTTACGAGCAGTACTTC CSVISGSLSYEQYF
. . TRBJ2-2 TRBV30 TGTGCCTGGAGTGTAATGGACCGACGGTCCGGGGAGCTGTTTTTT CAWSVMDRRSGELFF
few TRBD1 TRBJ2-1 TRBV28 TGTGCCAGCAGTTACGACAGGGTTCTCTACAATGAGCAGTTCTTC CASSYDRVLYNEQFF
. . TRBJ1-1 TRBV29-1 TGCAGCGTTGAATCCTTACGGCGCACTGAAGCTTTCTTT CSVESLRRTEAFF
few TRBD1 TRBJ2-1 TRBV5-1 TGCGCCAGCAGCTCGGACAGGGTCCCCTACAATGAGCAGTTCTTC CASSSDRVPYNEQFF
. . TRBJ1-1 TRBV30 TGTGCCTGGACCTTACCCCGGCCGGGGTCGGACACTGAAGCTTTCTTT CAWTLPRPGSDTEAFF
few . TRBJ1-1 TRBV29-1 TGCAGCGTTGGGACCCGGTCTGGGCCCACTGAAGCTTTCTTT CSVGTRSGPTEAFF
. . TRBJ2-7 TRBV30 TGTGCCTGGAAGGGAAGCTCCTACGAGCAGTACTTC CAWKGSSYEQYF